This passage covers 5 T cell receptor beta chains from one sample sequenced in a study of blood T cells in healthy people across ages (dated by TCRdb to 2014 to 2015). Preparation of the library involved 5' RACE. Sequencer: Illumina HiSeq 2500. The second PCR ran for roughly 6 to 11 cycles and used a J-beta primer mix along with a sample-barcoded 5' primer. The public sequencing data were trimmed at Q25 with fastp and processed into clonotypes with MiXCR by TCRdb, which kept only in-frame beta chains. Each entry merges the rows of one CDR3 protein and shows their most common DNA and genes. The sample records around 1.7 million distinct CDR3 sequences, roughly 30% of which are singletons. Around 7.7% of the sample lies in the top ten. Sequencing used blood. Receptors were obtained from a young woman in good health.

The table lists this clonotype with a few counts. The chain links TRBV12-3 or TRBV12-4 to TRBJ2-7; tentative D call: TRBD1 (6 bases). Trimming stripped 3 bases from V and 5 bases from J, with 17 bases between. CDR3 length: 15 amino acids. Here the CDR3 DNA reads TGTGCCAGCAGTTTTTATGAACAGGGTTACAACGAGCAGTACTTC. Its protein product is CASSFYEQGYNEQYF.

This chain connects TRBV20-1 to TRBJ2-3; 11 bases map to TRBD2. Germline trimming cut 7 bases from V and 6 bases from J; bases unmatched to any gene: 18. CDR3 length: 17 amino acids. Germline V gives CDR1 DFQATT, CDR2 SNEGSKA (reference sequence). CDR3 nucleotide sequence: TGCAGTGTATTTCCCCTCCCAGTTAGCGGGGGGGAGGATACGCAGTATTTT. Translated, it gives CSVFPLPVSGGEDTQYF.

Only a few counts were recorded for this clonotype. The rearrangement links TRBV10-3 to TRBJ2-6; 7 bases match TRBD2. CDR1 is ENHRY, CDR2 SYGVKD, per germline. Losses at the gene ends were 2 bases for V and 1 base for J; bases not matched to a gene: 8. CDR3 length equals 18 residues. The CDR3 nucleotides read TGTGCCATCAGTGAGCTGGGGGGGTCGTCTTCTGGGGCCAACGTCCTGACTTTC. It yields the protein CAISELGGSSSGANVLTF.

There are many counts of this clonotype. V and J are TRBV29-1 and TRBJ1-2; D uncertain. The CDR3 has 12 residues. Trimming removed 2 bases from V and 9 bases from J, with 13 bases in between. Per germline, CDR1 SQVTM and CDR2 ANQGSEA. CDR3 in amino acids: CSVESGGRRYTF. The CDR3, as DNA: TGCAGCGTTGAATCTGGAGGGCGGCGCTACACCTTC.

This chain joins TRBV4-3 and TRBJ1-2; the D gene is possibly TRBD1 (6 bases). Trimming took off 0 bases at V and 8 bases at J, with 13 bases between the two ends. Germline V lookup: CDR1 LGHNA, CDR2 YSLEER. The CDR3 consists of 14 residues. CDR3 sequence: CASSQDGTGSGYTF. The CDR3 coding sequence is TGCGCCAGCAGCCAAGATGGCACAGGGAGCGGCTACACCTTC.